A single sample is the source of the 29 T cell receptor beta chains below, sequenced in a study of molecular identifiers for immune sequencing clone quantification. TCRdb called the PCR reads again in MiXCR, with one record for every CDR3 protein. The sample lists about half a million distinct CDR3 sequences; roughly 24% were seen once. Sequencing was performed on naive CD8+ T cells from blood, with Jurkat cell RNA spiked in. Stated subset: FACS-sorted CD8+CD4-CCR7+CD45RA+ naive T cells. The receptors were gathered from a human donor in good health. Some libraries in this study had Jurkat cell RNA spiked in.

Only a few counts were recorded for this clonotype. The chain links TRBV7-9 to TRBJ1-5; 7 bases fit TRBD1. Germline V gene lookup returns CDR1 SEHNR and CDR2 FQNEAQ (reference sequence). V was pared by 1 base and J by 10 bases, with 7 bases of the junction left unmatched. The CDR3 spans 14 residues. The CDR3 nucleotides read TGTGCCAGCAGCTTAGGCGACAGGGTCGAACCCCAGCATTTT. This gives the protein CASSLGDRVEPQHF.

This clonotype was counted at least ten times. J is TRBJ1-1 and V is TRBV29-1; 8 bases are a match to TRBD1. V shed 0 bases and J 12 bases; nucleotides not matched to a gene: 6. Germline-derived CDR1 and CDR2 are SQVTM and ANQGSEA. The CDR3 has 12 amino acids. This CDR3 is CSVEDLTGGSFF. For the CDR3, the DNA is TGCAGCGTTGAAGATCTTACAGGGGGGTCTTTCTTT.

The gene calls are TRBV25-1 and TRBJ2-1; a weak D match, TRBD2 (5 bases). Trimming left V 4 bases short and J 5 bases short, with 9 bases between. This CDR3 region has 13 residues. Germline V CDR1 and CDR2: MGHDK, SYGVNS. CDR3 sequence: CASSVDGNNEQFF. The CDR3 DNA reads TGTGCCAGCAGTGTGGACGGGAACAATGAGCAGTTCTTC. The whole variable domain, filled in from reference TRBV25-1 and TRBJ2-1, reads EADIYQTPRYLVIGTGKKITLECSQTMGHDKMYWYQQDPGMELHLIHYSYGVNSTEKGDLSSESTVSRIRTEHFPLTLESARPSHTSQYLCASSVDGNNEQFFGPGTRLTVL.

This chain links TRBV7-9 with TRBJ2-5; D gene uncertain. The CDR3 sequence is 14 residues long. Germline V gives CDR1 SEHNR, CDR2 FQNEAQ (reference sequence). The V and J ends lost 3 bases and 4 bases respectively, with 12 bases between them. CDR3 loop: CASSLGWGGETQYF. CDR3 bases: TGTGCCAGCAGCTTGGGCTGGGGTGGAGAGACCCAGTACTTC. Together with reference TRBV7-9 and TRBJ2-5, the CDR3 gives the full variable domain: DTGVSQNPRHKITKRGQNVTFRCDPISEHNRLYWYRQTLGQGPEFLTYFQNEAQLEKSRLLSDRFSAERPKGSFSTLEIQRTEQGDSAMYLCASSLGWGGETQYFGPGTRLLVL.

A few counts support this clonotype. The rearrangement uses TRBV20-1 and TRBJ2-6, with D perhaps matching TRBD1 or TRBD2 (5 bases each). Trimming took 6 bases from V and 2 from J, leaving 11 bases between them. Germline values: CDR1 DFQATT, CDR2 SNEGSKA (reference sequence). The CDR3 is made up of 14 amino acids. The CDR3 DNA is TGCAGTGCCGGGACCGCCACTGGGGCCAACGTCCTGACTTTC. Translating gives CSAGTATGANVLTF.

On this clonotype itself: A much more abundant neighbour one base away suggests this may be a read error. The V call is TRBV6-5, the J call TRBJ2-7; TRBD2 aligns across 8 bases. This CDR3 is built from 15 residues. From germline, CDR1 is MNHEY and CDR2 SVGAGI. For the CDR3, the DNA is TGTGCCAGCAGTTACTCACTAGCGGAGACCTACAAGCAGTACTTC. It yields the protein CASSYSLAETYKQYF.

This clonotype was seen more than once but under ten times. This chain uses TRBV5-1 with TRBJ1-1; tentative D call: TRBD1 (5 bases). Deletions cut 4 bases from V and 5 bases from J, with 15 bases between. Germline values: CDR1 SGHRS, CDR2 YFSETQ. CDR3 size: 14 residues. CDR3 sequence (DNA): TGCGCCAGCAGCATAGGAGAGGGGTTTACTGAAGCTTTCTTT. Its translation: CASSIGEGFTEAFF.

This clonotype was found many times. The V and J genes are TRBV7-9 and TRBJ2-7; no reliable D call. V was cut by 0 bases and J by 4 bases, with 7 bases left in between. Germline CDR1 and CDR2: SEHNR and FQNEAQ (reference sequence). The CDR3 consists of 13 residues. As DNA, the CDR3 is TGTGCCAGCAGCTTAGCTGCTGGGTACGAGCAGTACTTC. Residues: CASSLAAGYEQYF.

At least ten counts were recorded for this clonotype. The V call is TRBV29-1, the J call TRBJ1-1, with unresolved D. The germline V gene has CDR1 SQVTM and CDR2 ANQGSEA. V was cut by 0 bases and J by 7 bases, with 9 bases left in between. The CDR3 spans 12 residues. The CDR3 nucleotides read TGCAGCGTTGAAGAAGAGGATGGTGAAGCTTTCTTT. This translates into CSVEEEDGEAFF.

Only a few counts were recorded for this clonotype. This chain connects TRBV13 to TRBJ1-1; maybe TRBD1 (5 bases). CDR1 and CDR2 from the germline V gene are PRHDT and FYEKMQ (reference sequence). V was cut by 5 bases and J by 1 base, with 14 bases left in between. CDR3 length: 15 residues. The CDR3 spells CASSPWIRENTEAFF. The CDR3 bases are TGTGCCAGCAGCCCGTGGATCAGGGAGAACACTGAAGCTTTCTTT.

This clonotype turned up a few times. The chain joins TRBV19 to TRBJ1-5, with a tentative D call TRBD1 (5 bases). V lost 6 bases to trimming and J lost 0 bases, with 18 bases between them. The CDR3 length is 17 residues. The germline V gene has CDR1 LNHDA and CDR2 SQIVND (reference sequence). Here the CDR3 DNA reads TGTGCCAGTAGAGCCCTCACAGGCTCTAATAGCAATCAGCCCCAGCATTTT. It codes for CASRALTGSNSNQPQHF. The full variable domain, with the rest looked up from reference TRBV19 and TRBJ1-5, is DGGITQSPKYLFRKEGQNVTLSCEQNLNHDAMYWYRQDPGQGLRLIYYSQIVNDFQKGDIAEGYSVSREKKESFPLTVTSAQKNPTAFYLCASRALTGSNSNQPQHFGDGTRLSIL.

Ten or more counts support this clonotype. The V call is TRBV7-6, the J call TRBJ2-3; 10 bases fit TRBD2. CDR1 is SGHVS and CDR2 is FNYEAQ in the germline V gene. Trimming removed 5 bases from V and 4 bases from J; junction bases left unmatched: 6. CDR3 size: 15 residues. The CDR3: CASSLSGGRADTQYF. In DNA form, the CDR3 reads TGTGCCAGCAGCCTTAGCGGGGGGCGGGCAGATACGCAGTATTTT. The full variable domain, with the rest looked up from reference TRBV7-6 and TRBJ2-3, is GAGVSQSPRYKVTKRGQDVALRCDPISGHVSLYWYRQALGQGPEFLTYFNYEAQQDKSGLPNDRFSAERPEGSISTLTIQRTEQRDSAMYRCASSLSGGRADTQYFGPGTRLTVL.

This clonotype was seen many times. The chain is built from TRBV4-3 and TRBJ1-1; the match to TRBD1 covers 7 bases. Germline CDR1 reads LGHNA; CDR2 reads YSLEER. This CDR3 region has 21 residues. Trimming removed 0 bases from V and 0 bases from J; junction bases left unmatched: 19. Written as DNA, the CDR3 is TGCGCCAGCAGCCAAGAGACTTACAGGGACAGAGACATTTTGATGAACACTGAAGCTTTCTTT. Its protein is CASSQETYRDRDILMNTEAFF.

The sample holds many counts of this clonotype. The V gene is TRBV30, the J gene TRBJ2-1; TRBD1 might be the D (5 bases). The length of the CDR3 is 13 residues. Germline-derived CDR1 and CDR2 are GTSNPN and SVGIG (reference sequence). V lost 7 bases to trimming and J lost 0 bases, with 10 bases between them. The CDR3 loop reads CASGHYSYNEQFF. Written as DNA, the CDR3 is TGTGCCTCCGGACACTACTCCTACAATGAGCAGTTCTTC.

This clonotype was found a few times. The chain has TRBV2 and TRBJ2-7; D is undetermined. The V end lost 1 base, the J end lost 3 bases, and 10 bases lay between the germline ends. This CDR3 comprises 14 residues. Germline loops: CDR1 SNHLY, CDR2 FYNNEI. Here the CDR3 DNA reads TGTGCCAGCAGTGAAGAGGGCAGGCACTACGAGCAGTACTTC. Amino acid sequence: CASSEEGRHYEQYF. The full variable domain, rest sourced from reference TRBV2 and TRBJ2-7, is EPEVTQTPSHQVTQMGQEVILRCVPISNHLYFYWYRQILGQKVEFLVSFYNNEISEKSEIFDDQFSVERPDGSNFTLKIRSTKLEDSAMYFCASSEEGRHYEQYFGPGTRLTVT.

This clonotype was seen a few times. The chain couples TRBV6-2 or TRBV6-3 to TRBJ2-1, with D perhaps TRBD2 (5 bases). The CDR3 totals 16 residues. Trimming stripped 2 bases from V and 3 bases from J, with 14 bases between. Looked up from germline, CDR1 is MNHEY and CDR2 is SVGEGT. CDR3 DNA sequence: TGTGCCAGCAGTTACGCCAGACAAGGAGGCTACAATGAGCAGTTCTTC. Its protein is CASSYARQGGYNEQFF.

This clonotype occurred a few times. The chain combines TRBV30 with TRBJ2-3; D possibly matches TRBD1 or TRBD2 (5 bases each). In germline, CDR1 is GTSNPN, CDR2 SVGIG (reference sequence). Trimming took off 0 bases at V and 2 bases at J, with 12 bases between the two ends. The CDR3 extends over 15 amino acids. CDR3 sequence: CAWSVRGDVTDTQYF. CDR3 sequence (DNA): TGTGCCTGGAGTGTACGGGGCGACGTCACAGATACGCAGTATTTT.

V and J are TRBV11-3 and TRBJ1-1, with D possibly being TRBD1 (5 bases). Trimming pared 5 bases from V and 11 bases from J, leaving 21 bases between. The CDR3 is 14 amino acids. Germline lookup yields CDR1 SGHNT and CDR2 YENEEA. The chain's CDR3 is CASSPRGRAEDAFF. The CDR3 DNA is TGTGCCAGCAGCCCCCGGGGCAGGGCCGAGGACGCTTTCTTT.

The V call is TRBV12-3 or TRBV12-4, the J call TRBJ2-1; D ambiguous. This CDR3 has 11 residues. The V and J ends lost 6 bases and 8 bases respectively, with 8 bases between them. The CDR3, as DNA: TGTGCCAGCAGCTTCGCCGATGAGCAGTTCTTC. The encoded protein is CASSFADEQFF.

This clonotype occurred a few times. The rearrangement joins TRBV9 to TRBJ2-2, with 8 bases that match TRBD2. Per the germline V gene, CDR1 is SGDLS and CDR2 is YYNGEE. The CDR3 runs 14 residues. With V trimmed by 5 bases and J by 4 bases, 4 bases remained unmatched. This chain's CDR3 is CASRGAGGTGELFF. CDR3 nucleotides: TGTGCCAGCAGGGGGGCGGGGGGCACCGGGGAGCTGTTTTTT.

This chain links TRBV27 with TRBJ1-4, with D maybe TRBD1 (5 bases). Germline V gives CDR1 MNHEY, CDR2 SMNVEV (reference sequence). The CDR3 covers 15 residues. V was shortened by 1 base and J by 5 bases, with 11 bases between the two germline ends. The CDR3: CASSLFGTHNEKLFF. The DNA for the CDR3 is TGTGCCAGCAGTTTATTTGGGACCCACAATGAAAAACTGTTTTTT.

A word on this clonotype: This CDR3 fails to terminate in the conserved phenylalanine or tryptophan, so it likely reflects a read error. The CDR3 here is CASSYSGRGLRNSPLHI. The CDR3 nucleotides are TGTGCCAGCAGTTACTCGGGCAGGGGGCTGAGGAATTCACCCCTCCACATT. The chain is built from TRBV6-5 and TRBJ1-6, with 8 nucleotides matching TRBD1. Unmatched junction bases numbered 8, after V lost 0 bases and J lost 7 bases. There are 17 residues in the CDR3. CDR1 and CDR2 (germline): MNHEY, SVGAGI.

Turning to this clonotype: One base away lies a much larger clone, so this may be a sequencing read error. The CDR3 coding sequence is TGTGCCAGCCGCCGCTTAGCGGGAGTTTTTGATACGCAGTATTTT. Amino acid sequence: CASRRLAGVFDTQYF. The rearrangement joins TRBV28 to TRBJ2-3, with 9 nucleotides matching TRBD2. J was trimmed by 6 bases and V by 8 bases; bases with no gene match: 12. Germline CDR1 reads MDHEN; CDR2 reads SYDVKM. This CDR3 comprises 15 residues. The full variable domain, completed using reference TRBV28 and TRBJ2-3, is DVKVTQSSRYLVKRTGEKVFLECVQDMDHENMFWYRQDPGLGLRLIYFSYDVKMKEKGDIPEGYSVSREKKERFSLILESASTNQTSMYLCASRRLAGVFDTQYFGPGTRLTVL.

A remark on this clonotype: This may come from a read error, since a much larger clone is one base off. The genes are TRBV29-1 and TRBJ2-5; D gene ambiguous. CDR3 length: 17 amino acids. The germline CDR1 and CDR2 sequences are SQVTM and ANQGSEA. In nucleotides, the CDR3 is TGCGGCGTTGAAGATCTTCATACGGGTAGGGCAGCGCAGACCCAGTACTTC. Translating it yields CGVEDLHTGRAAQTQYF.

The J gene is TRBJ2-3, the V gene TRBV13; D assignment may be TRBD1 or TRBD2 (6 bases each). Looked up from germline, CDR1 is PRHDT and CDR2 is FYEKMQ (reference sequence). This CDR3 is built from 16 residues. The V gene lost 11 bases and the J gene lost 0 bases, with 21 bases spanning the gap. Here the CDR3 DNA reads TGTGCCTGCTCGGGAACGGGGGCACCTAGCACAGATACGCAGTATTTT. Translating gives CACSGTGAPSTDTQYF.

The genes are TRBV27 and TRBJ2-7; D not resolved. Trimming took 4 bases from V and 3 from J, leaving 10 bases between them. Germline V lookup: CDR1 MNHEY, CDR2 SMNVEV (reference sequence). The CDR3 is 13 amino acids. The CDR3 region is CASSWYPGYEQYF. The CDR3 DNA is TGTGCCAGCAGTTGGTACCCAGGCTACGAGCAGTACTTC.

This clonotype has only a few counts. The chain links TRBV7-9 to TRBJ1-5, with 11 nucleotides matching TRBD1. Germline trimming cut 4 bases from V and 6 bases from J; bases unmatched to any gene: 14. This CDR3 has 18 amino acids. The germline gives CDR1 SEHNR, CDR2 FQNEAQ (reference sequence). In DNA form, the CDR3 reads TGTGCCAGCAGCTACGAAATAAAAGGGACAGGGGGAACTCAGCCCCAGCATTTT. This codes for CASSYEIKGTGGTQPQHF. The variable domain in full, completed from reference TRBV7-9 and TRBJ1-5, reads DTGVSQNPRHKITKRGQNVTFRCDPISEHNRLYWYRQTLGQGPEFLTYFQNEAQLEKSRLLSDRFSAERPKGSFSTLEIQRTEQGDSAMYLCASSYEIKGTGGTQPQHFGDGTRLSIL.

V and J are TRBV6-2 or TRBV6-3 and TRBJ2-1; D not certain. Between the trimmed V and J ends, which lost 3 bases and 4 bases, there was a span of 7 bases. The CDR3 is 13 amino acids. CDR1 and CDR2 (germline): MNHEY, SVGEGT. In DNA form, the CDR3 reads TGTGCCAGCAGTTATGTGGGATACAATGAGCAGTTCTTC. Its protein is CASSYVGYNEQFF.

The J gene is TRBJ2-7, the V gene TRBV24-1, with 8 nucleotides matching TRBD2. This CDR3 has 17 residues. Germline CDR1 and CDR2: KGHDR and SFDVKD. V shed 0 bases, J shed 2 bases, and the junction held 8 bases outside the gene matches. The CDR3 protein is CATSDLRSGGIAYEQYF. For the CDR3, the DNA is TGTGCCACCAGTGATTTGAGGAGCGGGGGAATAGCCTACGAGCAGTACTTC.